Detailed here is one T cell receptor (beta chain). In germline, CDR1 is SGHDN, CDR2 FVKESK. CDR3 length equals 17 residues. The V and J ends lost 0 bases and 2 bases respectively, with 16 bases between them. This record belongs to a study of T cells after posttransplantation cyclophosphamide. Method: immunoSEQ multiplex PCR; TCRdb's copy keeps in-frame clones and lacks some. The data hold tens of thousands of clones, with almost 95% observed a single time. Sequencing used PBMCs. This chain connects TRBV14 to TRBJ1-1; weak D call: TRBD1 (6 bases). This TCR was recovered from a woman in her forties or fifties in good health and a related stem cell transplant donor. CDR3 residues: CASSQDQWPGVNTEAFF. CDR3 in DNA: TGTGCCAGCAGCCAAGACCAATGGCCAGGGGTCAACACTGAAGCTTTCTTT.